The next 15 T cell receptor beta chains were all read from a single sample in a study of cytomegalovirus exposure and HLA in healthy donors. With 60 Vbeta and 13 Jbeta primers, the PCR was carried out. Only in-frame clones appear in the TCRdb table, and some are missing; sequencing was by immunoSEQ multiplex PCR. Of under 200,000 clones listed, around 83% are singletons. The sequencing sample was made of PBMCs. These receptors all stem from a woman aged 18-35 years in good health and CMV-seronegative.

The J gene is TRBJ2-1, the V gene TRBV6-5, with D possibly matching TRBD2 (5 bases). CDR3 length: 15 amino acids. Germline values: CDR1 MNHEY, CDR2 SVGAGI. V lost 5 bases and J lost 5, with 16 bases in between. CDR3 protein: CASSVFIGGDNEQFF. CDR3 DNA: TGTGCCAGCAGTGTTTTCATAGGAGGAGACAATGAGCAGTTCTTC.

This sequence joins TRBV5-5 and TRBJ2-3; D uncertain. Germline CDR1 SGHKS, CDR2 YYEKEE (reference sequence). The CDR3 sequence is 12 residues long. Trimming pared 6 bases from V and 4 bases from J, leaving 9 bases between. CDR3 in DNA: TGTGCCAGCAACCAGGCCCCAGATACGCAGTATTTT. This translates into CASNQAPDTQYF.

The rearrangement uses TRBV4-2 and TRBJ2-1, with a tentative D call TRBD2 (6 bases). CDR1 is LGHNA and CDR2 is YNFKEQ in the germline V gene. The CDR3 extends over 14 amino acids. Trimming removed 0 bases from V and 5 bases from J, with 8 bases in between. CDR3 region: CASSQDSGDNEQFF. CDR3 in DNA: TGTGCCAGCAGCCAAGATTCGGGAGACAATGAGCAGTTCTTC.

The CDR3 sequence: CASRDGTLNTEAFF. The DNA of the CDR3 is TGTGCCAGCAGAGATGGGACACTGAACACTGAAGCTTTCTTT. The chain carries TRBV5-5 and TRBJ1-1; TRBD1 might be the D (6 bases). Trimming stripped 5 bases from V and 0 bases from J, with 11 bases between. Looked up from germline, CDR1 is SGHKS and CDR2 is YYEKEE (reference sequence). This CDR3 comprises 14 residues.

V is TRBV30 and J is TRBJ2-7, with no clear D. CDR3 length equals 13 residues. Germline V gene sequence: CDR1 GTSNPN, CDR2 SVGIG (reference sequence). Trimming removed 3 bases at V and 3 bases at J, with 12 bases between. CDR3: CAWRSSSFYEQYF. CDR3 in DNA: TGTGCCTGGAGAAGTAGTAGCTTCTACGAGCAGTACTTC.

The CDR3 reads CASSRVAGTSYEQYF. CDR3 nucleotide sequence: TGTGCCAGTAGTAGGGTAGCGGGCACTTCCTACGAGCAGTACTTC. The V call is TRBV19, the J call TRBJ2-7, with TRBD2 identical over 7 bases. Germline V gene data show CDR1 as LNHDA and CDR2 as SQIVND (reference sequence). The CDR3 is 15 amino acids. Trimming cost V 4 bases and J 1 base; bases outside gene matches: 7.

This clone showed up just a few times. The genes are TRBV6-5 and TRBJ1-3; a weak D match, TRBD1 (5 bases). Deletions cut 2 bases from V and 0 bases from J, with 8 bases between. Germline V lookup: CDR1 MNHEY, CDR2 SVGAGI. This CDR3 is 15 amino acids long. The CDR3, as DNA: TGTGCCAGCAGTTACGACAGAAGCTCTGGAAACACCATATATTTT. It is translated as CASSYDRSSGNTIYF.

The chain recombines TRBV2 with TRBJ1-1; a possible D gene is TRBD1 (6 bases). In germline, CDR1 is SNHLY, CDR2 FYNNEI. The CDR3 runs 13 residues. The germline V and J ends were trimmed by 8 bases and 1 base, with 11 bases remaining between them. CDR3 nucleotides: TGTGCCAGCCGGCAGGGGCAGAACACTGAAGCTTTCTTT. This gives the protein CASRQGQNTEAFF.

The chain links TRBV18 to TRBJ2-7; 10 bases align to TRBD1. The ends lost 6 bases at V and 4 bases at J; junction bases unmatched: 6. This CDR3 has 14 amino acids. Germline V gene lookup returns CDR1 KGHSH and CDR2 LQKENI. This CDR3 is CASSPGTGVYEQYF. The CDR3 nucleotides are TGTGCCAGCTCGCCCGGGACAGGGGTATACGAGCAGTACTTC.

The chain recombines TRBV4-3 with TRBJ2-3; weak D call: TRBD2 (6 bases). V dropped 5 bases and J dropped 0 bases, with 12 bases sitting between them. The length of the CDR3 is 15 residues. The germline V gene encodes CDR1 LGHNA and CDR2 YSLEER. The CDR3 spells CASSASDTSTDTQYF. The CDR3 nucleotides are TGCGCCAGCAGCGCTAGCGATACTAGCACAGATACGCAGTATTTT.

A few counts support this clone. The gene calls are TRBV25-1 and TRBJ2-5; D is uncertain. Per the germline V gene, CDR1 is MGHDK and CDR2 is SYGVNS. The CDR3 is 12 amino acids. Trimming left V 2 bases short and J 4 bases short, with 5 bases between. The CDR3 here is CASSENSETQYF. The CDR3 DNA sequence: TGTGCCAGCAGTGAAAACTCAGAGACCCAGTACTTC.

J is TRBJ2-1 and V is TRBV27; 7 nucleotides agree with TRBD1. With V trimmed by 3 bases and J by 3 bases, 5 bases remained unmatched. This CDR3 is built from 15 residues. The germline V gene encodes CDR1 MNHEY and CDR2 SMNVEV (reference sequence). CDR3 sequence: CASSFLGGNYNEQFF. CDR3 bases: TGTGCCAGCAGTTTTTTAGGGGGCAACTACAATGAGCAGTTCTTC.

The chain uses TRBV6-6 and TRBJ1-1; D remains unclear. The CDR3 is made up of 16 amino acids. CDR1 is MNHNY, CDR2 SVGAGI, per germline (reference sequence). Trimming cost V 0 bases and J 0 bases, with 11 bases left between them. CDR3 coding DNA: TGTGCCAGCAGTTACTCAGCGTCGGGGATGAACACTGAAGCTTTCTTT. It is translated as CASSYSASGMNTEAFF.

The V and J genes are TRBV25-1 and TRBJ1-2; 9 bases match TRBD1. Looked up from germline, CDR1 is MGHDK and CDR2 is SYGVNS. The ends lost 6 bases at V and 7 bases at J; junction bases unmatched: 0. The CDR3 contains 11 residues. CDR3 amino acids: CASRTGGGYTF. The CDR3 nucleotides read TGTGCCAGCAGGACAGGGGGTGGCTACACCTTC.

The V call is TRBV2, the J call TRBJ2-1; 9 positions agree with TRBD1. Germline loops: CDR1 SNHLY, CDR2 FYNNEI. This CDR3 spans 15 amino acids. Losses at the gene ends were 7 bases for V and 4 bases for J; bases not matched to a gene: 8. CDR3 protein: CASTLEGTGYNEQFF. The CDR3 nucleotides read TGTGCCAGCACCCTAGAAGGGACAGGGTACAATGAGCAGTTCTTC. The full variable domain, completed using reference TRBV2 and TRBJ2-1, is EPEVTQTPSHQVTQMGQEVILRCVPISNHLYFYWYRQILGQKVEFLVSFYNNEISEKSEIFDDQFSVERPDGSNFTLKIRSTKLEDSAMYFCASTLEGTGYNEQFFGPGTRLTVL.